This record covers a single TCR beta chain. Its antigen is unknown. Profiling relied on immunoSEQ multiplex PCR, and the TCRdb table lists in-frame clones only, not all of them. The table shows around 58,000 clones, with around four fifths occurring only once. This CDR3 comprises 13 residues. V lost 4 bases and J 3 bases, leaving 9 bases between the germline ends. Germline assignment: CDR1 MNHEY and CDR2 SMNVEV (reference sequence). These data come from a study of siplizumab effects on memory and regulatory T cells. Points from the study as a whole: A major contribution to the alloresponse seemed to be made by naive T cells, which seemed more diverse than memory cells. No assignable naive or memory phenotype existed for roughly 80-97% of proliferating CD4+ or CD8+ clones. Alloreactive sequences traceable to unstimulated CD4+ memory cells declined significantly under siplizumab.

Material for sequencing was memory CD4+ T cells sorted from blood. V and J are TRBV27 and TRBJ1-2, with D possibly being TRBD1 (6 bases). This clonotype originated in a human donor in good health. The CDR3 here is CASSYTGHYGYTF. CDR3 coding DNA: TGTGCCAGCAGTTATACAGGGCACTATGGCTACACCTTC.